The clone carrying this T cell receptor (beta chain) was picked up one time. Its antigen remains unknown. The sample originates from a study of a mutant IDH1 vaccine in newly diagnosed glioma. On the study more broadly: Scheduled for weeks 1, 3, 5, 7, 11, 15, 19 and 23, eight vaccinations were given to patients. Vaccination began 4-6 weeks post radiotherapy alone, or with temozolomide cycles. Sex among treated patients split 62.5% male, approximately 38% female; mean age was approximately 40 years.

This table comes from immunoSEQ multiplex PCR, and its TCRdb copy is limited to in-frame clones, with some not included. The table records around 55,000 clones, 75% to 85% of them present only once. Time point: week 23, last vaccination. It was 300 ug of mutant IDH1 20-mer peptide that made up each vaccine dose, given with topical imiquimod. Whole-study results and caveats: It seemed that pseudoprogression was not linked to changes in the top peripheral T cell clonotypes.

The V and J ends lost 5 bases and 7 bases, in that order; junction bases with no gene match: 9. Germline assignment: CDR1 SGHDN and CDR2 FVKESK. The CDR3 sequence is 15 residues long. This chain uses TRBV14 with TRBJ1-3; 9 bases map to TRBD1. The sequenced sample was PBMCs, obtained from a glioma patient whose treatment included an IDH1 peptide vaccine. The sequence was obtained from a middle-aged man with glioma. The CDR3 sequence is CASSDDRDRANTIYF. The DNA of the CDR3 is TGTGCCAGCAGCGACGACCGGGACAGGGCCAACACCATATATTTT.